This T cell receptor (beta chain) is drawn from a study of blood T cell repertoires in COVID-19. The wider study: Acute-phase and convalescent COVID-19 samples originated in the United States, Italy and Spain.

Trimming pared 0 bases from V and 8 bases from J, leaving 23 bases between. Germline V gene lookup returns CDR1 SGHRS and CDR2 YFSETQ. The CDR3 is 17 residues long. As handled by the study authors: Amplification with reference gene primers provided the estimates of nucleated cell counts. Sequencing used immunoSEQ multiplex PCR; TCRdb keeps in-frame clones, though not all of them. The V and J calls and clone size come from that table; D and trimming were worked out from the DNA. The sample consists of some 160,000 clones, around 84% of them appearing once. This TCR derives from a woman aged 45-65 years with acute or convalescent COVID-19. This chain links TRBV5-1 with TRBJ1-1; no firm D call. The sequencing sample was made of peripheral blood. The CDR3 loop is CASSLEKSTGRGAEAFF. As DNA, the CDR3 is TGCGCCAGCAGCTTGGAAAAGAGCACGGGGAGAGGAGCAGAAGCTTTCTTT.